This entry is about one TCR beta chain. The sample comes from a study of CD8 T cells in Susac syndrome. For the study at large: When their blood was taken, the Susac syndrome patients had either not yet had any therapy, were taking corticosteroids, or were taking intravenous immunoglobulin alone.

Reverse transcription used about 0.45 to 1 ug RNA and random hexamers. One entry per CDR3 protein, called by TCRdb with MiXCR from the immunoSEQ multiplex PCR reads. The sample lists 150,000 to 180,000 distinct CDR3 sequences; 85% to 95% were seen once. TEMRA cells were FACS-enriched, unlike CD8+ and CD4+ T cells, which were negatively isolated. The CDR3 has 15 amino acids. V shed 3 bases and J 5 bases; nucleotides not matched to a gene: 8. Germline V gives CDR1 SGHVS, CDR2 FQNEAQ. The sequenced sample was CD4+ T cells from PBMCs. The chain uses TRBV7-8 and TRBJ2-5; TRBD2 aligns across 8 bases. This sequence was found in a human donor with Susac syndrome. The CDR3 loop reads CASSLDGGDGETQYF. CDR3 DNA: TGTGCCAGCAGCTTGGACGGGGGGGATGGGGAGACCCAGTACTTC.